These T cell receptor beta chains were read from a single sample in a study of cytomegalovirus exposure and HLA in healthy donors. Generated by immunoSEQ multiplex PCR, the TCRdb table keeps only in-frame clones and is missing some. Of around 140,000 clones detected, approximately 10% appear once; the ten largest clones hold 5.5% to 8%. Sequenced: PBMCs. These receptors came from a woman aged 40 to 55 in good health and CMV-seropositive. CDR3s include the opening cysteine and the closing phenylalanine or tryptophan. A D gene is named only where the DNA matches it firmly. Clone sizes are given selectively: once, few, many, or a class where the clone is expanded.

TRBV5-1	few	TRBJ2-7	TRBD1	TGCGCCAGCACCATGGGAGGGACAGGGGGCCGCTACGAGCAGTACTTC	CASTMGGTGGRYEQYF
TRBV6-1	-	TRBJ2-1	-	TGTGCCAGCAGTGATCAGGGACTTTACAATGAGCAGTTCTTC	CASSDQGLYNEQFF
TRBV6-5	-	TRBJ1-2	-	TGTGCCAGCAGTTTCCGGGGAAGTGACGGCTACACCTTC	CASSFRGSDGYTF
TRBV6-5	-	TRBJ1-2	-	TGTGCCAGCAGTCTAGGGGGGGCGTATGGCTACACCTTC	CASSLGGAYGYTF
TRBV7-9	-	TRBJ2-3	TRBD1	TGTGCCAGCAGCTTAGCGGGGATTCAGACAGGGGAGAGCACAGATACGCAGTATTTT	CASSLAGIQTGESTDTQYF
TRBV27	many	TRBJ2-5	TRBD2	TGTGCCAGCAGTTTAAGGCTAGCGGGAGAGACCCAGTACTTC	CASSLRLAGETQYF
TRBV7-9	-	TRBJ2-7	-	TGTGCCAGCAGCTTACGCGGGGATGGGGAGCAGTACTTC	CASSLRGDGEQYF
TRBV12-5	few	TRBJ1-5	-	TGTGCTAGTGGTTCCCCGGACAACAATCAGCCCCAGCATTTT	CASGSPDNNQPQHF
TRBV11-2	few	TRBJ2-2	-	TGTGCCAGCAGGGAGACCGGGGAGCTGTTTTTT	CASRETGELFF
TRBV7-9	-	TRBJ1-5	TRBD1	TGTGCCAGCAGCCCCGGGACAGGCAATCAGCCCCAGCATTTT	CASSPGTGNQPQHF
TRBV4-2	few	TRBJ2-1	-	TGTGCCAGCAGCCAAGAGAGACTAGAGAATGAGCAGTTCTTC	CASSQERLENEQFF
TRBV19	-	TRBJ2-3	TRBD1	TGTGCCAGTAGTATAGGACAGGGAATGGGGGCGGATACGCAGTATTTT	CASSIGQGMGADTQYF
TRBV5-1	-	TRBJ2-7	-	TGCGCCAGCAGCCTTGCGACAGGAAACTACGAGCAGTACTTC	CASSLATGNYEQYF
TRBV10-1	few	TRBJ1-1	TRBD1	TGCGCCAGCAGTGAAGGACAGGGGATAGAAACTGAAGCTTTCTTT	CASSEGQGIETEAFF
TRBV7-8	-	TRBJ1-3	-	TGTGCCAGCAGCTTAGACAGTTATACTGGAAACACCATATATTTT	CASSLDSYTGNTIYF